Reported below is one T cell receptor (beta chain). The data stem from a study of blood T cells in healthy people across ages. Primed by a sample-barcoded 5' primer and a J-beta primer mix, a second PCR proceeded for roughly 6 to 12 cycles. TCRdb used MiXCR to reprocess the 5' RACE reads, holding one entry per CDR3 protein. This sample has 650,000 to 950,000 distinct CDR3 sequences, with around 45% found just once. This CDR3 contains 16 residues. Trimming removed 3 bases from V and 1 base from J; junction bases left unmatched: 9. In germline, CDR1 is SNHLY, CDR2 FYNNEI. The receptor comes from a man aged 55 to 69 in good health. The V gene is TRBV2, the J gene TRBJ2-7; 7 bases agree with TRBD1. Sequenced: blood. CDR3 nucleotide sequence: TGTGCCAGCAGTGACGGCAGGGGGTCGCATTCCTACGAGCAGTACTTC. As protein: CASSDGRGSHSYEQYF.